The clone carrying this T cell receptor (beta chain) was picked up many times. Its antigen is unidentified. CDR3 size: 13 residues. V gave up 7 bases and J gave up 3 bases, with 10 bases separating them. Germline-derived CDR1 and CDR2 are SNHLY and FYNNEI. The data were obtained in a study of T cells in Graves' hyperthyroidism and ophthalmopathy. For the study at large: Before any treatment, at initial diagnosis, peripheral blood was collected. Whole-study results and caveats: Most thyroid clonotypes that were expanded above 0.001 also turned up in blood.

Clinicians diagnosed patients from clinical symptoms, serum thyroxine and TRAb, thyroid ultrasound and orbital computed tomography. PBMCs came from about 10 ml fresh peripheral blood. Amplification yielded TCR beta CDR3 regions, with RNA transcripts as the source. A first-round RT-PCR of the TCR CDR3 used the HTBI primer set. TCRdb reprocessed the multiplex PCR reads via MiXCR and lists one record per CDR3 protein. The sample includes 400,000 to 500,000 distinct CDR3 sequences, roughly an eighth of them seen just once. The source of this sequence is a woman aged 18-35 years with Graves' hyperthyroidism. The rearrangement uses TRBV2 and TRBJ1-5; no clear D. Sequenced: blood. CDR3 DNA: TGTGCCAGCACTGGGTCCCTCAATCAGCCCCAGCATTTT. It is translated as CASTGSLNQPQHF.